The clone carrying this T cell receptor (beta chain) has more than one count but fewer than ten. The CDR3 runs to 15 residues. CDR1 is LNHNV and CDR2 is YYDKDF in the germline V gene (reference sequence). Trimming took 0 bases from V and 4 from J, leaving 10 bases between them. This specimen belongs to a study of T cell repertoires in cytomegalovirus infection. TCRdb re-called the reads through MiXCR, storing one row per CDR3 protein. This repertoire shows some 390,000 distinct CDR3 sequences, 15% to 20% found once; its top ten account for 7.5% to 9.5%. Sequenced: PBMCs. The V call is TRBV15, the J call TRBJ1-3; D may be TRBD1 (5 bases). The source of this sequence is a human donor in good health (CMV status not recorded). Some clones in this sample may be carry-over from other donors' samples. DNA of the CDR3: TGTGCCACCAGCAGAGATCCCGGGGCCGGAAACACCATATATTTT. It yields the protein CATSRDPGAGNTIYF.